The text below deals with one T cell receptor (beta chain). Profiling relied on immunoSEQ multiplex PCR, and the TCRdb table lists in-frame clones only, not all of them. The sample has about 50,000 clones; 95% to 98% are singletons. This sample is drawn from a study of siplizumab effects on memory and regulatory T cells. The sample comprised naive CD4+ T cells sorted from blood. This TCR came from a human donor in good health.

This chain's CDR3 is CASSFTGTPNYGYTF. Here the CDR3 DNA reads TGTGCCAGCAGCTTCACCGGGACACCCAACTATGGCTACACCTTC. The rearrangement links TRBV11-2 to TRBJ1-2, with D possibly matching TRBD1 (6 bases). Germline V gene lookup returns CDR1 SGHAT and CDR2 FQNNGV. V lost 3 bases and J lost 2, with 13 bases in between. The CDR3 loop spans 15 amino acids.